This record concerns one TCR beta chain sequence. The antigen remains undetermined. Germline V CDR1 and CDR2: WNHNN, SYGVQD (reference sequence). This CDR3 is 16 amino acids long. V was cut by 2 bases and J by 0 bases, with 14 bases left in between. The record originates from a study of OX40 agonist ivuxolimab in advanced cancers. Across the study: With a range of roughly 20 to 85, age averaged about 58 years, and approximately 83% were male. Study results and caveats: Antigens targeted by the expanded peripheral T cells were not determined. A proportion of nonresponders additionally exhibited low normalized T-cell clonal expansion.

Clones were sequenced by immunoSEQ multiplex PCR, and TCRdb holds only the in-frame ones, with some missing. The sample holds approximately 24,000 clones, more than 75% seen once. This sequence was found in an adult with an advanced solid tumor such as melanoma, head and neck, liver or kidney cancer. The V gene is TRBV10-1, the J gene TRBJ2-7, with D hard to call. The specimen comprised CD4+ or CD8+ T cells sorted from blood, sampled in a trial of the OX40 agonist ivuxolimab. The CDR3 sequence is CASSEEKWVSSYEQYF. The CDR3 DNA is TGCGCCAGCAGTGAGGAAAAGTGGGTAAGCTCCTACGAGCAGTACTTC.